The next 18 T cell receptor beta chains were all read from a single sample in a study of T cell responses to AZD1222 COVID-19 vaccine. Measured with immunoSEQ multiplex PCR; TCRdb has only the in-frame clones, and not every one. This table has about 130,000 clones, about nine tenths appearing once. The sequencing used peripheral blood, collected on day 0 of AZD1222 vaccination. The receptors shown here come from an adult in good health.

The chain is built from TRBV7-8 and TRBJ1-2; D not certain. The length of the CDR3 is 14 residues. The V gene's germline CDR1 is SGHVS and CDR2 FQNEAQ. The V end lost 1 base, the J end lost 8 bases, and 14 bases lay between the germline ends. The CDR3 protein is CASSLDGQSAGYTF. The DNA for the CDR3 is TGTGCCAGCAGCTTAGACGGCCAGTCAGCAGGCTACACCTTC.

The CDR3 sequence is CATRPGEETEAFF. DNA of the CDR3: TGTGCCACGCGACCAGGGGAGGAGACTGAAGCTTTCTTT. This chain joins TRBV2 and TRBJ1-1; D is possibly TRBD1 (6 bases). CDR1 and CDR2 from the germline V gene are SNHLY and FYNNEI. CDR3 size: 13 residues. Deletions cut 10 bases from V and 5 bases from J, with 17 bases between.

The gene calls are TRBV5-1 and TRBJ1-6, with 7 positions matching TRBD1. Looked up from germline, CDR1 is SGHRS and CDR2 is YFSETQ. The junction had 11 bases not matched to a gene; V was cut back by 5 bases and J by 6 bases. This CDR3 is built from 16 residues. In nucleotides, the CDR3 is TGCGCCAGCAGTTCTACCTCGGGACAGATTAATTCACCCCTCCACTTT. It is translated as CASSSTSGQINSPLHF. Full variable domain (rest looked up from reference TRBV5-1 and TRBJ1-6): KAGVTQTPRYLIKTRGQQVTLSCSPISGHRSVSWYQQTPGQGLQFLFEYFSETQRNKGNFPGRFSGRQFSNSRSEMNVSTLELGDSALYLCASSSTSGQINSPLHFGNGTRLTVT.

The chain is built from TRBV15 and TRBJ2-2; D unresolved. The CDR3 totals 19 residues. With 1 base removed from V and 7 bases from J, the gap between germline ends came to 25 bases. Germline-derived CDR1 and CDR2 are LNHNV and YYDKDF (reference sequence). This CDR3 reads CATSRVPPKASIVRGELFF. CDR3 in DNA: TGTGCCACCAGCAGAGTTCCCCCAAAGGCGTCGATAGTACGCGGGGAGCTGTTTTTT.

The chain combines TRBV5-1 with TRBJ1-1, with a tentative D call TRBD1 (6 bases). Trimming took 6 bases from V and 4 from J, leaving 16 bases between them. There are 14 residues in the CDR3. Germline CDR1 reads SGHRS; CDR2 reads YFSETQ. CDR3 in amino acids: CASNPGGGSTEAFF. The CDR3 nucleotides are TGCGCCAGCAACCCTGGCGGGGGCAGCACTGAAGCTTTCTTT.

V is TRBV11-2 and J is TRBJ2-1, with a weak D call TRBD2 (6 bases). Germline values: CDR1 SGHAT, CDR2 FQNNGV. This CDR3 contains 18 residues. Between the trimmed V and J ends, which lost 3 bases and 3 bases, there was a span of 21 bases. The CDR3 sequence is CASSFTPAEGSGYNEQFF. CDR3 in DNA: TGTGCCAGCAGCTTTACGCCCGCCGAGGGTAGCGGCTACAATGAGCAGTTCTTC.

The chain links TRBV3-1 (or the pseudogene TRBV3-2) to TRBJ2-7; 8 bases match TRBD2. J gave up 7 bases and V 6 bases, and 11 bases lay outside the gene matches. CDR1 is LGHDT and CDR2 is YNNKEL in the germline V gene (reference sequence). The CDR3 consists of 14 residues. CDR3 sequence: CASSPGTSIEEQYF. CDR3 coding DNA: TGTGCCAGCAGTCCTGGGACTAGTATCGAAGAGCAGTACTTC.

This clone was detected once. The J gene is TRBJ2-7, the V gene TRBV6-5, with D tentatively TRBD1 (6 bases). CDR1 and CDR2 (germline): MNHEY, SVGAGI. The CDR3 loop spans 15 amino acids. The V end was cut by 1 base, the J end by 5 bases, with 15 bases between. The CDR3 DNA follows: TGTGCCAGCAGTTACTTTCGCCAGGGGCGCGACGAGCAGTACTTC. This translates into CASSYFRQGRDEQYF.

The genes are TRBV19 and TRBJ1-5; 9 bases align to TRBD1. This CDR3 spans 15 amino acids. Germline-derived CDR1 and CDR2 are LNHDA and SQIVND (reference sequence). The junction had 10 bases not matched to a gene; V was cut back by 6 bases and J by 7 bases. CDR3 DNA: TGTGCCAGTAGCCTGGGACAGGGACTAAGGCAGCCCCAGCATTTT. Translated: CASSLGQGLRQPQHF.

This chain links TRBV28 with TRBJ1-2; D possibly corresponds to TRBD1 (6 bases). V was trimmed by 0 bases and J by 6 bases, leaving 17 bases between them. Germline V gene lookup returns CDR1 MDHEN and CDR2 SYDVKM. The CDR3 totals 16 residues. CDR3 coding DNA: TGTGCCAGCAGTTTATGGGTGCGCGGGGGCGCCAATGGCTACACCTTC. It is translated as CASSLWVRGGANGYTF.

This chain links TRBV7-2 with TRBJ1-4, with D unclear. V shed 0 bases and J shed 1 base, with 6 bases lying between them. This CDR3 region has 15 residues. Germline values: CDR1 SGHTA, CDR2 FQGNSA. In nucleotides, the CDR3 is TGTGCCAGCAGCTTAGCCGGGAGAACTAATGAAAAACTGTTTTTT. This encodes CASSLAGRTNEKLFF.

This chain connects TRBV28 to TRBJ1-2, with D hard to call. Germline V gene sequence: CDR1 MDHEN, CDR2 SYDVKM. The CDR3 runs to 15 residues. The V gene lost 5 bases and the J gene lost 0 bases, with 13 bases spanning the gap. The CDR3 nucleotides are TGTGCCAGCAGTAGAGGACTGATTTCTAACTATGGCTACACCTTC. Protein product: CASSRGLISNYGYTF.

This chain joins TRBV28 and TRBJ2-5, with D possibly being TRBD1 (6 bases). V lost 5 bases and J lost 1, with 14 bases in between. CDR1 MDHEN and CDR2 SYDVKM come from the germline V gene. The CDR3 consists of 15 residues. The CDR3 bases are TGTGCCAGCAGTCCAAGGACAGTCCTCCAAGAGACCCAGTACTTC. This sequence encodes CASSPRTVLQETQYF. The variable domain in full, completed from reference TRBV28 and TRBJ2-5, reads DVKVTQSSRYLVKRTGEKVFLECVQDMDHENMFWYRQDPGLGLRLIYFSYDVKMKEKGDIPEGYSVSREKKERFSLILESASTNQTSMYLCASSPRTVLQETQYFGPGTRLLVL.

The chain is built from TRBV12-3 or TRBV12-4 and TRBJ2-1; D not certain. Trimming took 2 bases from V and 3 from J, leaving 5 bases between them. This CDR3 region has 13 residues. The CDR3 here is CASSLRVYNEQFF. The CDR3 DNA is TGTGCCAGCAGTTTACGGGTCTACAATGAGCAGTTCTTC.

This clone was seen a single time. Other DNA sequences of this sample code for an identical CDR3. The chain links TRBV3-1 (or the pseudogene TRBV3-2) to TRBJ1-1, with D perhaps TRBD1 (5 bases). Trimming removed 1 base from V and 5 bases from J, with 11 bases in between. Germline lookup yields CDR1 LGHDT and CDR2 YNNKEL (reference sequence). The CDR3 runs 14 residues. The DNA for the CDR3 is TGTGCCAGCAGCCAAGGGGGCGATTCAACTGAAGCTTTCTTT. Residues: CASSQGGDSTEAFF.

This chain links TRBV6-1 with TRBJ1-1, with D tentatively TRBD1 (6 bases). The length of the CDR3 is 12 residues. CDR1 and CDR2 (germline): MNHNS, SASEGT. The germline V and J ends were trimmed by 3 bases and 11 bases, with 13 bases remaining between them. The CDR3 loop is CASSDSGAVAFF. The CDR3 coding sequence is TGTGCCAGCAGTGATTCAGGGGCCGTGGCTTTCTTT.

The chain recombines TRBV11-1 with TRBJ2-1, with D maybe TRBD1 (5 bases). This CDR3 has 15 amino acids. Germline CDR1 is SGHAT and CDR2 is FQDESV (reference sequence). V lost 5 bases, J lost 0 bases, and 11 bases lay in between. The DNA of the CDR3 is TGTGCCAGCAGCCTGACAGACCGCTCCTACAATGAGCAGTTCTTC. This sequence encodes CASSLTDRSYNEQFF.

The chain links TRBV18 to TRBJ2-1, with 8 bases lining up with TRBD2. The CDR3 runs to 18 residues. Trimming took 3 bases from V and 5 from J; bases not matched to a gene: 15. Looked up from germline, CDR1 is KGHSH and CDR2 is LQKENI. As DNA, the CDR3 is TGTGCCAGCTCACCCAGGAGCTCGGGCGGGGGGAACCACAATGAGCAGTTCTTC. This encodes CASSPRSSGGGNHNEQFF. The full variable domain, in which reference TRBV18 and TRBJ2-1 provide the parts outside the CDR3, is NAGVMQNPRHLVRRRGQEARLRCSPMKGHSHVYWYRQLPEEGLKFMVYLQKENIIDESGMPKERFSAEFPKEGPSILRIQQVVRGDSAAYFCASSPRSSGGGNHNEQFFGPGTRLTVL.